Sequencing of this T cell receptor (beta chain) was carried out in a study of cytomegalovirus exposure and HLA in healthy donors. Concerning this clone itself: The antigen is unknown.

It was with 60 Vbeta and 13 Jbeta primers that the PCR ran. The method was immunoSEQ multiplex PCR; TCRdb's version includes in-frame clones alone and lacks a portion of them. The sample table includes tens of thousands of clones. CMV serostatus was not recorded for this donor. Whole-study results and caveats: Analyzed later, association rates of TCRs varied across HLA loci, with DRB1 most and HLA-C fewest.

The germline V gene has CDR1 SGHRS and CDR2 YFSETQ. The CDR3 runs 16 residues. The rearrangement links TRBV5-1 to TRBJ2-5; D perhaps matches TRBD2 (5 bases). The J call may be faulty, since TRBJ2-7 better matches the DNA end. This clonotype originated in a human donor in good health. Source material: PBMCs. CDR3 bases: TGCGCCAGCAGCGTCCGAGGGAGAGAGAGCTCCTACGAGCAGTACTTC. It encodes CASSVRGRESSYEQYF.